This T cell receptor (beta chain) is from a study of type 1 and type 2 diabetes patients. Study-wide background: From PBMCs, CD4+ and CD8+ T cells were isolated by magnetic microbeads.

Note on this clonotype: Its antigen is as yet unknown. Mismatch with germline at one junction end may stem from a read error.

Genomic DNA was the PCR template. A primer set of 30 forward and 13 reverse primers amplified the CDR3. MiXCR was run by TCRdb on the multiplex PCR reads, yielding one entry per CDR3 protein. The repertoire holds about 250,000 distinct CDR3 sequences, with approximately 50% as singletons. Peripheral blood, roughly 9.1 milliliters per participant, was collected. Study-wide findings and caveats: Both CD4+ and CD8+ type 2 diabetes repertoires showed significantly higher diversity than type 1. Type 2 diabetes and control samples shared highly correlated V and J usage, averaging about 0.97.

Sequenced sample: peripheral blood mononuclear cells (PBMCs). This TCR was sampled from a man aged 18 to 30 with type 2 diabetes.

CDR3 coding DNA: TGTGCCATCAGTGTTGACAGGAGTTCACCCCTCCACTTT. It yields the protein CAISVDRSSPLHF. V gene TRBV6-1 combines with J gene TRBJ1-6, with D possibly being TRBD1 (6 bases). The CDR3 runs 13 residues. Germline CDR1 reads MNHNS; CDR2 reads SASEGT.